Listed below are T cell receptor beta chains from one sample, sequenced in a study of blood T cell repertoires in COVID-19. The repertoire was sequenced with immunoSEQ multiplex PCR; TCRdb's copy has only in-frame clones and lacks some. The sample contains 300,000 or so clones, roughly nine tenths of which appear only once. The sequenced material came from PBMCs or T cells enriched from blood (not recorded which). Every receptor here comes from a woman aged 50 to 60 who had been exposed to COVID-19. The CDR3 runs from the conserved cysteine through the conserved F or W. Each record gives: D gene, V gene, clone size, J gene, CDR3 protein, CDR3 DNA. A D gene is named only where the DNA matches it firmly. Clone sizes are given selectively: once, few, many, or a class where the clone is expanded.

TRBD1	TRBV28	NA	TRBJ1-5	CASGRIGTGGSNQPQHF	TGTGCCAGCGGTCGGATTGGGACAGGGGGCAGCAATCAGCCCCAGCATTTT
NA	TRBV9	NA	TRBJ2-3	CASSEQKDTQYF	TGTGCCAGCAGCGAACAGAAGGATACGCAGTATTTT
TRBD2	TRBV11-2	NA	TRBJ2-5	CASSTNSGAQETQYF	TGTGCCAGCAGCACCAACAGCGGGGCTCAAGAGACCCAGTACTTC
TRBD2	TRBV28	NA	TRBJ2-7	CASTQPGPGREQYF	TGTGCCAGCACCCAACCGGGACCCGGGAGGGAGCAGTACTTC
NA	TRBV7-9	NA	TRBJ2-1	CASSRTEYNEQFF	TGTGCCAGCAGCCGCACCGAGTACAATGAGCAGTTCTTC
TRBD1	TRBV7-9	NA	TRBJ1-2	CASSHDRDGYTF	TGTGCCAGCAGCCACGACAGGGATGGCTACACCTTC
NA	TRBV30	once	TRBJ1-5	CAWSQQGNQPQHF	TGTGCCTGGAGCCAACAGGGAAATCAGCCCCAGCATTTT
TRBD1	TRBV30	NA	TRBJ1-1	CAWGQGPEAFF	TGTGCCTGGGGACAGGGCCCTGAAGCTTTCTTT
NA	TRBV28	NA	TRBJ1-5	CASITTGFPNQPQHF	TGTGCCAGCATCACCACAGGGTTTCCCAATCAGCCCCAGCATTTT
TRBD1	TRBV4-1	NA	TRBJ1-6	CASSQADRELGSPLHF	TGCGCCAGCAGCCAAGCGGACAGGGAATTAGGTTCACCCCTCCACTTT
NA	TRBV5-5	NA	TRBJ1-2	CASSLASHLYGYTF	TGTGCCAGCAGCTTGGCTAGTCACTTGTATGGCTACACCTTC
TRBD1	TRBV18	NA	TRBJ1-2	CASSPGQGYRYGYTF	TGTGCCAGCTCACCAGGACAGGGGTACCGCTATGGCTACACCTTC
TRBD2	TRBV10-3	NA	TRBJ2-3	CAINSGGVSDTQYF	TGTGCCATCAATAGCGGGGGGGTCTCAGATACGCAGTATTTT
NA	TRBV11-2	NA	TRBJ1-1	CASSLWSAEAFF	TGTGCCAGCAGCTTATGGTCGGCTGAAGCTTTCTTT
TRBD2	TRBV2	NA	TRBJ2-5	CASSVFGGGWETQYF	TGTGCCAGCAGTGTCTTTGGCGGGGGGTGGGAGACCCAGTACTTC
NA	TRBV21-1	NA	TRBJ1-2	CASSPERGDYGYTF	TGTGCCAGCAGCCCTGAAAGGGGTGACTATGGCTACACCTTC
TRBD1	TRBV30	NA	TRBJ1-2	CAWSVQGAWYGYTF	TGTGCCTGGAGTGTACAGGGGGCTTGGTATGGCTACACCTTC
NA	TRBV28	NA	TRBJ1-4	CASSFSLNEKLFF	TGTGCCAGCAGTTTTTCCCTTAATGAAAAACTGTTTTTT
TRBD1	TRBV5-1	NA	TRBJ2-1	CASSLGQGAPLNEQFF	TGCGCCAGCAGCTTGGGACAGGGGGCACCGCTAAATGAGCAGTTCTTC
TRBD1	TRBV2	NA	TRBJ2-1	CASSGDRGLNEQFF	TGTGCCAGCAGTGGAGACAGGGGGTTGAATGAGCAGTTCTTC
NA	TRBV2	NA	TRBJ2-7	CASSGTVLSYEQYF	TGTGCCAGCAGTGGGACTGTCCTCTCCTACGAGCAGTACTTC
TRBD1	TRBV5-4	NA	TRBJ2-1	CASSLGPGQGSNEQFF	TGTGCCAGCAGCCTGGGCCCGGGACAGGGGTCCAATGAGCAGTTCTTC
NA	TRBV12-3/TRBV12-4	NA	TRBJ1-1	CASSLGSGEAFF	TGTGCCAGCAGCCTAGGATCCGGAGAGGCTTTCTTT
NA	TRBV3-1/TRBV3-2	NA	TRBJ1-1	CASSQVGGDTEAFF	TGTGCCAGCAGCCAGGTGGGGGGGGACACTGAAGCTTTCTTT
TRBD1	TRBV3-1/TRBV3-2	NA	TRBJ2-3	CASSPGTGGLITDTQYF	TGTGCCAGCAGCCCCGGGACAGGGGGACTAATCACAGATACGCAGTATTTT
TRBD2	TRBV7-9	NA	TRBJ2-2	CASSLELAETNTGELFF	TGTGCCAGCAGCTTAGAACTAGCGGAGACGAACACCGGGGAGCTGTTTTTT
TRBD1	TRBV5-6	once	TRBJ1-2	CASSRGTGVFNYGYTF	TGTGCCAGCAGCCGGGGGACAGGAGTCTTTAACTATGGCTACACCTTC
TRBD2	TRBV4-2	NA	TRBJ2-5	CASSQDGGAGGETQYF	TGTGCCAGCAGCCAAGACGGGGGGGCCGGTGGGGAGACCCAGTACTTC
TRBD1	TRBV7-2	NA	TRBJ1-5	CASSSGTALFSNQPQHF	TGTGCCAGCAGCTCCGGGACAGCCCTTTTTAGCAATCAGCCCCAGCATTTT
TRBD2	TRBV5-1	NA	TRBJ2-5	CASSFGGSRQETQYF	TGCGCCAGCAGCTTTGGCGGGAGTCGGCAAGAGACCCAGTACTTC
TRBD2	TRBV7-9	NA	TRBJ2-3	CASSKGLAGGSTDTQYF	TGTGCCAGCAGCAAAGGACTAGCGGGGGGTAGCACAGATACGCAGTATTTT
NA	TRBV3-1/TRBV3-2	NA	TRBJ1-3	CASSQEGTLSFSGNTIYF	TGTGCCAGCAGCCAAGAGGGGACACTCTCTTTCTCTGGAAACACCATATATTTT
NA	TRBV21-1	once	TRBJ1-6	CASSLQGAFVSSLHF	TGTGCCAGCAGCTTACAGGGGGCGTTTGTATCTTCCCTCCACTTT
NA	TRBV4-1	NA	TRBJ1-3	CASRPGPSGNTIYF	TGCGCCAGCAGACCAGGGCCCTCTGGAAACACCATATATTTT